These 16 T cell receptor beta chains originate from one sample sequenced in a study of blood T cell repertoires in COVID-19. The protocol was immunoSEQ multiplex PCR, while the TCRdb copy is restricted to in-frame clones and leaves out a portion. Counted here are approximately 270,000 clones, under 90% occurring once; the ten biggest clones make up under 2.5%. The specimen was peripheral blood. The receptors here all came from a man aged 45-60 years with acute or convalescent COVID-19.

V usage is TRBV12-3 or TRBV12-4 and J usage is TRBJ1-2; no definite D call. V was cut by 4 bases and J by 5 bases, with 11 bases left in between. The CDR3 consists of 13 residues. CDR3 in DNA: TGTGCCAGCAGTTCCCAGCGAGGGTATGGCTACACCTTC. Its translation is CASSSQRGYGYTF.

The V and J genes are TRBV18 and TRBJ2-2; possibly TRBD1 for D (6 bases). Per the germline V gene, CDR1 is KGHSH and CDR2 is LQKENI. Trimming cost V 2 bases and J 7 bases, with 20 bases left between them. This CDR3 spans 17 amino acids. The CDR3 nucleotides are TGTGCCAGCTCACCAAGAATCGCCGGACAGTCCGGCGGGGAGCTGTTTTTT. Translated, it gives CASSPRIAGQSGGELFF.

A remark on this clone: Different DNA sequences within this sample yield the same CDR3. The chain employs TRBV3-1 (or the pseudogene TRBV3-2) and TRBJ2-7; 9 nucleotides line up with TRBD1. This CDR3 comprises 14 residues. CDR1 and CDR2 from the germline V gene are LGHDT and YNNKEL (reference sequence). With V trimmed by 4 bases and J by 2 bases, 3 bases remained unmatched. In nucleotides, the CDR3 is TGTGCCAGCAGCCCCGGGACAGGGCCCTACGAGCAGTACTTC. Its protein is CASSPGTGPYEQYF.

The CDR3 region has the DNA TGTGCCAGCAGTGGAGGTTTAGGTCGTCAGCCCCAGCATTTT. This encodes CASSGGLGRQPQHF. The rearrangement joins TRBV2 to TRBJ1-5; no reliable D call. Between the trimmed V and J ends, which lost 4 bases and 6 bases, there was a span of 13 bases. This CDR3 contains 14 residues. Germline V lookup: CDR1 SNHLY, CDR2 FYNNEI.

This clone has a single count. The chain employs TRBV7-2 and TRBJ1-2, with D possibly matching TRBD1 (6 bases). V was trimmed by 1 base and J by 7 bases, leaving 10 bases between them. Per germline, CDR1 SGHTA and CDR2 FQGNSA. The CDR3 sequence is 13 residues long. For the CDR3, the DNA is TGTGCCAGCAGCTTAGGCAGGGGCACTGGCTACACCTTC. Translating it yields CASSLGRGTGYTF.

The chain employs TRBV2 and TRBJ1-2; 7 bases fit TRBD1. The J segment lost 4 bases and the V segment lost 1 base, leaving 3 bases of the junction unmatched. Germline V lookup: CDR1 SNHLY, CDR2 FYNNEI. The CDR3 has 14 amino acids. Here the CDR3 DNA reads TGTGCCAGCAGTGAAGGGTGGACAGGCTATGGCTACACCTTC. It translates to CASSEGWTGYGYTF.

This chain connects TRBV10-1 to TRBJ1-5; D is perhaps TRBD1 (6 bases). V lost 4 bases and J 4 bases, leaving 11 bases between the germline ends. The CDR3 has 14 amino acids. Germline CDR1 reads WNHNN; CDR2 reads SYGVQD (reference sequence). The CDR3 DNA reads TGCGCCAGCAGTGCCGGGACACGGAATCAGCCCCAGCATTTT. This gives the protein CASSAGTRNQPQHF.

The V gene is TRBV7-3, the J gene TRBJ1-1, with TRBD1 identical over 7 bases. The germline V gene encodes CDR1 SGHTA and CDR2 FQGTGA. The CDR3 runs 18 residues. Trimming removed 4 bases from V and 3 bases from J; junction bases left unmatched: 17. The CDR3 reads CASSSPRHKGAMDTEAFF. CDR3 in DNA: TGTGCCAGCAGCTCTCCCCGGCACAAGGGGGCTATGGACACTGAAGCTTTCTTT.

DNA of the CDR3: TGTGCCAGTAGTTTAATACAGGGGGCGAATCAGCCCCAGCATTTT. Protein: CASSLIQGANQPQHF. The chain is built from TRBV19 and TRBJ1-5; 9 nucleotides match TRBD1. In germline, CDR1 is LNHDA, CDR2 SQIVND (reference sequence). Unmatched junction bases numbered 6, after V lost 5 bases and J lost 4 bases. The CDR3 contains 15 residues.

V and J are TRBV7-2 and TRBJ1-6, with D possibly being TRBD1 (5 bases). The CDR3 consists of 13 residues. Germline CDR1 SGHTA, CDR2 FQGNSA. V was pared by 3 bases and J by 11 bases, with 11 bases between. CDR3 bases: TGTGCCAGCAGCTTGAGACAGCAGACACCCCTCCACTTT. Translation: CASSLRQQTPLHF.

This chain connects TRBV7-3 to TRBJ2-2; D is possibly TRBD1 (5 bases). The CDR3 contains 14 residues. V was pared by 4 bases and J by 6 bases, with 12 bases between. Germline CDR1 is SGHTA and CDR2 is FQGTGA. CDR3 sequence: CASSSGRVAGELFF. The CDR3 DNA reads as TGTGCCAGCAGCTCTGGCAGGGTGGCCGGGGAGCTGTTTTTT.

This clone has a handful of counts. This chain links TRBV27 with TRBJ1-5; D is possibly TRBD1 (5 bases). The V gene lost 3 bases and the J gene lost 2 bases, with 11 bases spanning the gap. This CDR3 has 15 amino acids. Germline V CDR1 and CDR2: MNHEY, SMNVEV (reference sequence). CDR3 DNA sequence: TGTGCCAGCAGTTTTGGAGGGACCCGCAATCAGCCCCAGCATTTT. Its protein is CASSFGGTRNQPQHF.

The rearrangement uses TRBV10-2 and TRBJ2-5, with a weak D call TRBD1 (6 bases). Germline loops: CDR1 WSHSY, CDR2 SAAADI. The CDR3 has 13 residues. V was shortened by 7 bases and J by 4 bases, with 13 bases between the two germline ends. The CDR3 protein is CASTAGVSETQYF. The CDR3 bases are TGCGCCAGCACCGCAGGGGTTTCAGAGACCCAGTACTTC.

The chain couples TRBV2 to TRBJ2-5; 8 bases match TRBD1. The CDR3 totals 13 residues. Germline lookup yields CDR1 SNHLY and CDR2 FYNNEI. The trim removed 8 bases at V and 4 bases at J, leaving 6 bases unmatched. The CDR3 DNA follows: TGTGCCAGCGGGAGGACAGGGATAGAGACCCAGTACTTC. Amino acid sequence: CASGRTGIETQYF.

The V gene is TRBV20-1, the J gene TRBJ1-5; perhaps TRBD1 as D (6 bases). The CDR3 extends over 13 amino acids. The germline V and J ends were trimmed by 3 bases and 7 bases, with 13 bases remaining between them. CDR1 and CDR2 from the germline V gene are DFQATT and SNEGSKA (reference sequence). The DNA of the CDR3 is TGCAGTGCTAGTAACGATGGGGGCCAGCCCCAGCATTTT. It codes for CSASNDGGQPQHF.

The chain has TRBV19 and TRBJ2-1; D uncertain. The CDR3 loop spans 14 amino acids. V lost 3 bases to trimming and J lost 5 bases, with 11 bases between them. Germline V lookup: CDR1 LNHDA, CDR2 SQIVND (reference sequence). CDR3 coding DNA: TGTGCCAGTAGTATGGTTAGCCTAAACAATGAGCAGTTCTTC. It encodes CASSMVSLNNEQFF.